One and the same sample provided the 25 T cell receptor beta chains below, sequenced in a study of T cells after yellow fever vaccination. One entry per CDR3 protein results from TCRdb running MiXCR on the 5' RACE reads. In the table there are about 260,000 distinct CDR3 sequences, more than 3.5% of which are singletons. The sample was PBMCs, taken 15 days after the yellow fever booster vaccination. All receptors come from a man aged 18 to 30 who received the YFV17D yellow fever vaccine.

This clonotype was seen ten or more times. J is TRBJ2-2 and V is TRBV7-2; TRBD1 matches at 8 bases. The CDR3 is made up of 15 amino acids. CDR1 and CDR2 (germline): SGHTA, FQGNSA. J was trimmed by 8 bases and V by 4 bases; bases with no gene match: 9. The CDR3 spells CASSSRTGRAGELFF. The CDR3 DNA is TGTGCCAGCAGCTCCAGGACAGGGAGAGCTGGGGAGCTGTTTTTT. Drawing the rest from reference TRBV7-2 and TRBJ2-2, the complete variable domain is GAGVSQSPSNKVTEKGKDVELRCDPISGHTALYWYRQSLGQGLEFLIYFQGNSAPDKSGLPSDRFSAERTGGSVSTLTIQRTQQEDSAVYLCASSSRTGRAGELFFGEGSRLTVL.

This clonotype was counted ten times or more. The CDR3 DNA is TGTGCCATCAGTGTAACGGGGTCTGACTCCTACAATGAGCAGTTCTTC. This translates into CAISVTGSDSYNEQFF. This chain uses TRBV10-3 with TRBJ2-1; TRBD2 might be the D (5 bases). Germline V CDR1 and CDR2: ENHRY, SYGVKD. V gave up 4 bases and J gave up 0 bases, with 13 bases separating them. The CDR3 length is 16 residues.

This clonotype occurred many times. This rearrangement joins TRBV18 to TRBJ2-7; 7 nucleotides line up with TRBD1. Germline-derived CDR1 and CDR2 are KGHSH and LQKENI. The CDR3 has 16 residues. Trimming cost V 3 bases and J 4 bases; bases outside gene matches: 12. This chain's CDR3 is CASSPLRVGGLYEQYV. The CDR3 DNA follows: TGTGCCAGCTCACCCCTAAGAGTAGGGGGCTTATACGAGCAGTACGTC.

This clonotype was recorded many times. The chain carries TRBV7-2 and TRBJ1-4; 7 bases fit TRBD1. The ends lost 0 bases at V and 6 bases at J; junction bases unmatched: 7. This CDR3 contains 16 residues. Germline loops: CDR1 SGHTA, CDR2 FQGNSA. The CDR3 nucleotides are TGTGCCAGCAGCTTAGCTTTTGGCAGGGGGGATGAAAAACTGTTTTTT. Translating gives CASSLAFGRGDEKLFF.

This clonotype has at least ten counts. This chain uses TRBV28 with TRBJ1-1, with 9 bases lining up with TRBD1. Per the germline V gene, CDR1 is MDHEN and CDR2 is SYDVKM. Germline trimming cut 3 bases from V and 5 bases from J; bases unmatched to any gene: 4. The CDR3 is made up of 14 amino acids. The CDR3 bases are TGTGCCAGCAGTTTTGGGACAGGGCAAACTGAAGCTTTCTTT. Its protein is CASSFGTGQTEAFF. Complete variable domain (other parts from reference TRBV28 and TRBJ1-1): DVKVTQSSRYLVKRTGEKVFLECVQDMDHENMFWYRQDPGLGLRLIYFSYDVKMKEKGDIPEGYSVSREKKERFSLILESASTNQTSMYLCASSFGTGQTEAFFGQGTRLTVV.

This clonotype has at least ten counts. This chain joins TRBV11-2 and TRBJ2-5; 12 bases are shared with TRBD1. Germline loops: CDR1 SGHAT, CDR2 FQNNGV. The CDR3 is 15 amino acids. Trimming cost V 2 bases and J 6 bases; bases outside gene matches: 4. Here the CDR3 DNA reads TGTGCCAGCAGCTTACTGGGACAGGGGGCAAAGACCCAGTACTTC. It yields the protein CASSLLGQGAKTQYF.

This clonotype was counted many times. V and J are TRBV20-1 and TRBJ1-4; weak D call: TRBD1 (5 bases). V shed 0 bases and J shed 5 bases, with 19 bases lying between them. CDR3 length equals 17 residues. The germline CDR1 and CDR2 sequences are DFQATT and SNEGSKA (reference sequence). The CDR3 DNA reads TGCAGTGCTAGAGATGATCGGGGGACCCAAAGAAATGAAAAACTGTTTTTT. This translates into CSARDDRGTQRNEKLFF.

This clonotype appeared many times. The chain couples TRBV4-1 to TRBJ1-1; 7 nucleotides line up with TRBD1. The CDR3 has 13 amino acids. Germline V gene lookup returns CDR1 MGHRA and CDR2 YSYEKL. Losses at the gene ends were 0 bases for V and 7 bases for J; bases not matched to a gene: 2. CDR3 region: CASSQEQGNEAFF. CDR3 nucleotides: TGCGCCAGCAGCCAAGAACAGGGGAATGAAGCTTTCTTT.

In its sample, this clonotype was seen many times. The V gene is TRBV6-4, the J gene TRBJ2-3; TRBD2 aligns across 10 bases. This CDR3 region has 15 residues. The germline V gene has CDR1 MRHNA and CDR2 SNTAGT. Trimming cost V 3 bases and J 2 bases; bases outside gene matches: 2. CDR3 DNA sequence: TGTGCCAGCAGTGAAAGCGGGGGGGCCACAGATACGCAGTATTTT. This encodes CASSESGGATDTQYF.

This clonotype was counted ten times or more. The chain uses TRBV7-2 and TRBJ1-3, with TRBD1 matching over 7 bases. This CDR3 is 16 amino acids long. Germline trimming cut 3 bases from V and 1 base from J; bases unmatched to any gene: 6. CDR1 and CDR2 (germline): SGHTA, FQGNSA. CDR3 region: CASSFTGVVSGNTIYF. The CDR3 DNA follows: TGTGCCAGCAGCTTTACAGGGGTCGTGTCTGGAAACACCATATATTTT.

This clonotype was seen a few times. This sequence joins TRBV27 and TRBJ2-7, with 9 bases lining up with TRBD1. Germline V gives CDR1 MNHEY, CDR2 SMNVEV (reference sequence). CDR3 size: 14 residues. V dropped 6 bases and J dropped 7; count of bases not matched to a gene: 10. Here the CDR3 reads CASRSSRTGVEQYF. The DNA for the CDR3 is TGTGCCAGCAGATCCTCGAGGACAGGGGTGGAGCAGTACTTC.

This clonotype was seen at least ten times. V gene TRBV20-1 combines with J gene TRBJ2-2; D may correspond to TRBD1 or TRBD2 (5 bases each). The V end lost 1 base, the J end lost 8 bases, and 17 bases lay between the germline ends. Germline values: CDR1 DFQATT, CDR2 SNEGSKA (reference sequence). This CDR3 has 15 amino acids. Here the CDR3 reads CSARVSWDPQGELFF. In nucleotides, the CDR3 is TGCAGTGCTAGAGTATCCTGGGACCCCCAGGGGGAGCTGTTTTTT.

This clonotype was picked up many times. The chain carries TRBV7-2 and TRBJ1-5, with a weak D call TRBD1 (5 bases). Deletions cut 10 bases from V and 7 bases from J, with 17 bases between. Germline loops: CDR1 SGHTA, CDR2 FQGNSA. The CDR3 consists of 13 residues. In DNA, the CDR3 is TGTGCCACCGCAGACAGCACGGGACAGCCCCAGCATTTT. It translates to CATADSTGQPQHF.

This clonotype was counted many times. V is TRBV3-1 and J is TRBJ2-3; D unclear. CDR1 LGHDT and CDR2 YNNKEL come from the germline V gene (reference sequence). V lost 0 bases to trimming and J lost 0 bases, with 4 bases between them. The CDR3 loop spans 14 amino acids. DNA of the CDR3: TGTGCCAGCAGCCAAGATCTGAGCACAGATACGCAGTATTTT. Protein: CASSQDLSTDTQYF.

This clonotype was recorded many times. V usage is TRBV3-1 and J usage is TRBJ1-3, with D maybe TRBD1 (6 bases). Trimming stripped 3 bases from V and 0 bases from J, with 12 bases between. The CDR3 loop spans 16 amino acids. Germline V CDR1 and CDR2: LGHDT, YNNKEL (reference sequence). The CDR3 loop reads CASSQTGLISGNTIYF. The DNA of the CDR3 is TGTGCCAGCAGCCAGACAGGACTTATCTCTGGAAACACCATATATTTT.

This clonotype has ten or more counts. CDR3 DNA: TGTGCCAGCAGCCAAGGAAGGGGGGCCATCCAAGAGACCCAGTACTTC. Translating gives CASSQGRGAIQETQYF. The chain recombines TRBV4-2 with TRBJ2-5; D tentatively reads TRBD1 or TRBD2 (6 bases each). This CDR3 region has 16 residues. CDR1 and CDR2 (germline): LGHNA, YNFKEQ. Trimming left V 1 base short and J 1 base short, with 13 bases between.

This clonotype was recorded many times. V and J are TRBV7-2 and TRBJ2-5, with TRBD1 matching over 9 bases. The V gene end was trimmed by 1 base and the J gene end by 5 bases; junction bases not matched to a gene: 5. Looked up from germline, CDR1 is SGHTA and CDR2 is FQGNSA. The CDR3 loop spans 15 amino acids. The CDR3 reads CASSLGGGTGETQYF. The DNA for the CDR3 is TGTGCCAGCAGCTTAGGAGGGGGGACAGGGGAGACCCAGTACTTC.

This clonotype occurred many times. The CDR3 spells CASGTQGGLDEQYF. The CDR3 coding sequence is TGCGCCAGCGGCACCCAGGGTGGGTTAGACGAGCAGTACTTC. The chain combines TRBV5-1 with TRBJ2-7, with D possibly being TRBD1 (5 bases). The CDR3 totals 14 residues. The V gene's germline CDR1 is SGHRS and CDR2 YFSETQ. V was trimmed by 7 bases and J by 5 bases, leaving 19 bases between them.

CDR3 in amino acids: CSANEPYNSPLHF. The CDR3 DNA follows: TGCAGTGCTAACGAACCCTATAATTCACCCCTCCACTTT. This chain joins TRBV20-1 and TRBJ1-6; unclear D gene. V gave up 4 bases and J gave up 2 bases, with 6 bases separating them. This CDR3 has 13 amino acids. Germline assignment: CDR1 DFQATT and CDR2 SNEGSKA (reference sequence).

In its sample, this clonotype was seen many times. At one of its ends the junction is not consistent with the germline gene, which may arise from a read error. The chain carries TRBV7-8 and TRBJ2-1; TRBD1 is a possible D gene (6 bases). The CDR3 runs to 14 residues. Germline CDR1 is SGHVS and CDR2 is FQNEAQ. Here the CDR3 DNA reads TGTGCCAGCAGCCCACGGACAGCTAACAATGAGCAGTCCTTC. This encodes CASSPRTANNEQSF.

This clonotype came up many times. V and J are TRBV4-2 and TRBJ2-1, with 9 bases lining up with TRBD2. This CDR3 has 16 amino acids. CDR1 is LGHNA and CDR2 is YNFKEQ in the germline V gene. J was trimmed by 3 bases and V by 4 bases; bases with no gene match: 7. CDR3 sequence (DNA): TGTGCCAGCAGCCTGAAGACTAGCGGAGACTACAATGAGCAGTTCTTC. Encoded protein: CASSLKTSGDYNEQFF.

This clonotype was seen at least ten times. This chain links TRBV23-1 with TRBJ2-4; 7 bases align to TRBD1. TRBV23-1 is an ORF, and what it does is uncertain. With V trimmed by 8 bases and J by 1 base, 5 bases remained unmatched. This CDR3 has 14 residues. For the CDR3, the DNA is TGCGCCAGCGAACAGGGGCCGGCCAAAAACATTCAGTACTTC. It translates to CASEQGPAKNIQYF.

Regarding this clonotype: Since no conserved phenylalanine or tryptophan closes the CDR3, a read error is the likely cause. This chain uses TRBV7-9 with TRBJ2-7; D call uncertain. Between the trimmed V and J ends, which lost 0 bases and 0 bases, there was a span of 6 bases. The CDR3 spans 14 residues. Germline CDR1 is SEHNR and CDR2 is FQNEAQ (reference sequence). The CDR3, as DNA: TGTGCCAGCAGCTTAGCCGGGTTCTCCTACGAGCAGTACCTC. Its translation: CASSLAGFSYEQYL.

In its sample, this clonotype was seen many times. V is TRBV20-1 and J is TRBJ2-7, with a tentative D call TRBD1 (6 bases). The germline gives CDR1 DFQATT, CDR2 SNEGSKA (reference sequence). The CDR3 spans 11 residues. V gave up 7 bases and J gave up 2 bases, with 9 bases separating them. The CDR3 region is CSVPGAYEQYV. Here the CDR3 DNA reads TGCAGTGTCCCAGGGGCCTACGAGCAGTACGTC.

This clonotype was recorded many times. The J gene is TRBJ1-3, the V gene TRBV18; a possible D gene is TRBD1 (6 bases). Germline V lookup: CDR1 KGHSH, CDR2 LQKENI. The length of the CDR3 is 15 residues. The V end lost 2 bases, the J end lost 3 bases, and 11 bases lay between the germline ends. The CDR3 sequence: CASSPTGLNGNTIYF. CDR3 bases: TGTGCCAGCTCACCAACAGGGTTAAATGGAAACACCATATATTTT.